This TCR beta chain was observed in a study of T-cell memory formation after mild COVID-19. Study outcomes and limitations: Some SARS-CoV-2-responding clones were already detected in memory before infection.

5'RACE primed from the constant segment yielded TCR alpha and TCR beta cDNA libraries bearing sample barcodes and UMIs. TCRdb redid the calling of the 5' RACE reads with MiXCR, one entry per CDR3 protein. The sample lists fewer than 650,000 distinct CDR3 sequences, about 18% occurring once. This clonotype was detected a few times. Its target is not known. Trimming left V 6 bases short and J 7 bases short, with 18 bases between. This CDR3 is 14 amino acids long. CDR1 and CDR2 (germline): SNHLY, FYNNEI. Material for sequencing was PBMCs or a T cell subset sorted from them (not recorded which). The sequence came from an adult woman who had mild COVID-19 (a few samples of this study predate the infection). Cell type and time point are not known. This chain joins TRBV2 and TRBJ1-1; weak D call: TRBD1 (6 bases). CDR3 amino acids: CASSYLTGQDEAFF. As DNA, the CDR3 is TGTGCCAGCAGCTATTTAACAGGGCAAGATGAAGCTTTCTTT.